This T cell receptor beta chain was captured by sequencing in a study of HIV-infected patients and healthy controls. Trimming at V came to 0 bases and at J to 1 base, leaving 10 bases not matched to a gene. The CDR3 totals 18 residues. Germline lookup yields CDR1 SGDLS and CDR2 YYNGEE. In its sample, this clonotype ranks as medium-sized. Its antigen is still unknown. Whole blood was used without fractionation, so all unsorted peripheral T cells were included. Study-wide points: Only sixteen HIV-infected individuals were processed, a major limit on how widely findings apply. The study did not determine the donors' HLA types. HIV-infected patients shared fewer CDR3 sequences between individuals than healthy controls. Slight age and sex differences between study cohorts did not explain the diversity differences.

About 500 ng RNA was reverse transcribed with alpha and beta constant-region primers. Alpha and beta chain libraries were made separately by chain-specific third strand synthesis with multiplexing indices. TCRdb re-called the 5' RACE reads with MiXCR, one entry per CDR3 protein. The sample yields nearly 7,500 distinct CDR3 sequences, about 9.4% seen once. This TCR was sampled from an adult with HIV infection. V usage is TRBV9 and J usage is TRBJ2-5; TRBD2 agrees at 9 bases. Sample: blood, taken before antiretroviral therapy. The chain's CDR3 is CASSVGAGTSWPQETQYF. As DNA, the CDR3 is TGTGCCAGCAGCGTAGGGGCCGGGACTAGCTGGCCCCAAGAGACCCAGTACTTC.